In its sample, the clone carrying this T cell receptor (beta chain) was seen a few times. What it binds is not known. The data were taken from a study of response to subunit inactivated influenza vaccine. Via MiXCR, TCRdb re-called the RT-PCR reads, giving one row per CDR3 protein. Of about 570,000 distinct CDR3 sequences listed, around 11% are singletons. Germline V lookup: CDR1 SGHAT, CDR2 FQNNGV. Between the trimmed V and J ends, which lost 5 bases and 2 bases, there was a span of 12 bases. The CDR3 runs to 14 residues. Study conclusions and caveats: Few new T cells, the authors suggested, are recruited by each seasonal influenza vaccination.

The source of this sequence is a man between 45 and 60 years old who received an inactivated influenza vaccine. The chain employs TRBV11-2 and TRBJ2-5; a possible D gene is TRBD1 (6 bases). Specimen: PBMCs from blood, collected on the day of vaccination. The CDR3 sequence: CASSLKGTQETQYF. The CDR3 coding sequence is TGTGCCAGCAGCCTGAAGGGGACACAAGAGACCCAGTACTTC.